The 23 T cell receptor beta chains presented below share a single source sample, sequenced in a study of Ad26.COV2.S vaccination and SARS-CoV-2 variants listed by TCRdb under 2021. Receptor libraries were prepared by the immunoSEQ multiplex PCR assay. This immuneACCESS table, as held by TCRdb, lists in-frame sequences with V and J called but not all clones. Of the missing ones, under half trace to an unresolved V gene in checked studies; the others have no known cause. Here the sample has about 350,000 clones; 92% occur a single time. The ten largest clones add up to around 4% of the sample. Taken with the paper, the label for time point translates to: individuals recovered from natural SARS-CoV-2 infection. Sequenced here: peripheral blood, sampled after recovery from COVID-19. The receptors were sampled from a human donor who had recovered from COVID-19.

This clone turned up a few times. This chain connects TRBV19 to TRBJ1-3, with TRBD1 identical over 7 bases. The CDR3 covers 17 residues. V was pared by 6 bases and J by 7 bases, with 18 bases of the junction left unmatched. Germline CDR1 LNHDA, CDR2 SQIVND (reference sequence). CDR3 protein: CASSTTGGQPFGNTIYF. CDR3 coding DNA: TGTGCCAGTAGCACTACTGGGGGACAGCCTTTCGGGAACACCATATATTTT.

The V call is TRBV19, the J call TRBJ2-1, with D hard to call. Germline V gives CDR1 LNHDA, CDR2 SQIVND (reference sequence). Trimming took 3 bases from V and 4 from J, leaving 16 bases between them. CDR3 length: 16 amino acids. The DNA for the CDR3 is TGTGCCAGTAGTATTTTTATGGGTGTCGGGTACAATGAGCAGTTCTTC. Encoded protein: CASSIFMGVGYNEQFF.

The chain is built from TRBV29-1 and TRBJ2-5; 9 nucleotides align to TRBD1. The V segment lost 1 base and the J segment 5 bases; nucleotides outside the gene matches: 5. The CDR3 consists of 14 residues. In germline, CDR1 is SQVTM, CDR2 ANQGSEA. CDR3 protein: CSVEVGQGAETQYF. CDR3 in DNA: TGCAGCGTTGAAGTGGGACAGGGTGCCGAGACCCAGTACTTC. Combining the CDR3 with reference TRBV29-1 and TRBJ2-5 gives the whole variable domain SAVISQKPSRDICQRGTSLTIQCQVDSQVTMMFWYRQQPGQSLTLIATANQGSEATYESGFVIDKFPISRPNLTFSTLTVSNMSPEDSSIYLCSVEVGQGAETQYFGPGTRLLVL.

CDR3 nucleotide sequence: TGTGCCAGCAGTTACTCGGTGGACTATGGCTACACCTTC. Its protein product is CASSYSVDYGYTF. The rearrangement links TRBV6-2 or TRBV6-3 to TRBJ1-2, with D unclear. The CDR3 has 13 amino acids. The germline gives CDR1 MNHEY, CDR2 SVGEGT. With 0 bases removed from V and 3 bases from J, the gap between germline ends came to 5 bases.

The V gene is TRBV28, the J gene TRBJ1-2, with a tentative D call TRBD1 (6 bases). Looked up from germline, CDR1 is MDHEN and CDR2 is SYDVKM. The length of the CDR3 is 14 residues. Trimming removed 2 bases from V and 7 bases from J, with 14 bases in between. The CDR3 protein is CASSLGRGGSGYTF. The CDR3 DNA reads TGTGCCAGCAGTTTAGGCAGGGGTGGGAGTGGCTACACCTTC.

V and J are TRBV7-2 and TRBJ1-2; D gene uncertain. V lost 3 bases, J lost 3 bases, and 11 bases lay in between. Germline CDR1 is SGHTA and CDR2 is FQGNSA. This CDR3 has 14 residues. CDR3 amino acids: CASSLEGWDYGYTF. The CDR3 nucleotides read TGTGCCAGCAGCTTGGAGGGCTGGGACTATGGCTACACCTTC. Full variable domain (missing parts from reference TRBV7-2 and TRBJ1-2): GAGVSQSPSNKVTEKGKDVELRCDPISGHTALYWYRQSLGQGLEFLIYFQGNSAPDKSGLPSDRFSAERTGGSVSTLTIQRTQQEDSAVYLCASSLEGWDYGYTFGSGTRLTVV.

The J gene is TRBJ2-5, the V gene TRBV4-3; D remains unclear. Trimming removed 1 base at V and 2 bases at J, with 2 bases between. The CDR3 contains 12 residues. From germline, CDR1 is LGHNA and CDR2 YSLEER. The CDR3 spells CASSQGQETQYF. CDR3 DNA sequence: TGCGCCAGCAGCCAAGGGCAAGAGACCCAGTACTTC.

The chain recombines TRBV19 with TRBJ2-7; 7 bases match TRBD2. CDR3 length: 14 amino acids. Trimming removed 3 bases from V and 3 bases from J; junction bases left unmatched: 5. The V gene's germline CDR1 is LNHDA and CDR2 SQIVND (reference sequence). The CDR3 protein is CASSMSRGDYEQYF. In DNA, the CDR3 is TGTGCCAGTAGTATGTCTCGGGGGGACTACGAGCAGTACTTC.

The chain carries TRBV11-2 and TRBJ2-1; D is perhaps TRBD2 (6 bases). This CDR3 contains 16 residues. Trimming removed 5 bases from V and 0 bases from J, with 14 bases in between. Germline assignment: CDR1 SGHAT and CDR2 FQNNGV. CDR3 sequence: CASSAPRGSSYNEQFF. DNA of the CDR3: TGTGCCAGCAGCGCACCCCGGGGGAGCTCCTACAATGAGCAGTTCTTC.

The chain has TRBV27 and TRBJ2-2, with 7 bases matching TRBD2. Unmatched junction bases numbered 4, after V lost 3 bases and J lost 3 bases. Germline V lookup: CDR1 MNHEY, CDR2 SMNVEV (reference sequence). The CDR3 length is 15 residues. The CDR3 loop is CASSFERGDTGELFF. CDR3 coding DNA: TGTGCCAGCAGTTTCGAGCGGGGCGACACCGGGGAGCTGTTTTTT.

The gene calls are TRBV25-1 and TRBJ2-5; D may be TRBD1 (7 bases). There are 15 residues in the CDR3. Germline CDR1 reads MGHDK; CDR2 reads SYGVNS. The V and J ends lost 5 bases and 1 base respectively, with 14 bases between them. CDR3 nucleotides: TGTGCCAGCAGTCCGACAGGGAGGCCCCAAGAGACCCAGTACTTC. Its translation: CASSPTGRPQETQYF. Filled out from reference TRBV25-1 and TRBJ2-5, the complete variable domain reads EADIYQTPRYLVIGTGKKITLECSQTMGHDKMYWYQQDPGMELHLIHYSYGVNSTEKGDLSSESTVSRIRTEHFPLTLESARPSHTSQYLCASSPTGRPQETQYFGPGTRLLVL.

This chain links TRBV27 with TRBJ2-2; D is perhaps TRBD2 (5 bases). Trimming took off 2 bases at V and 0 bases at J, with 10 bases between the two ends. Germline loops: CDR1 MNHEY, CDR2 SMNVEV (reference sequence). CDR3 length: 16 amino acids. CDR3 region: CASSLPAGANTGELFF. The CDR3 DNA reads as TGTGCCAGCAGTTTACCAGCCGGGGCGAACACCGGGGAGCTGTTTTTT.

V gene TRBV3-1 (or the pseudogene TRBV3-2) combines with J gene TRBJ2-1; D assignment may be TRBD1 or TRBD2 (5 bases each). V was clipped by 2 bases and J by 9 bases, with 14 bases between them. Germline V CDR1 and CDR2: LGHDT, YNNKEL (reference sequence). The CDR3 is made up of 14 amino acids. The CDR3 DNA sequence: TGTGCCAGCAGCCAAATTGAGGGGTGGGGTGAGCAGTTCTTC. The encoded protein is CASSQIEGWGEQFF.

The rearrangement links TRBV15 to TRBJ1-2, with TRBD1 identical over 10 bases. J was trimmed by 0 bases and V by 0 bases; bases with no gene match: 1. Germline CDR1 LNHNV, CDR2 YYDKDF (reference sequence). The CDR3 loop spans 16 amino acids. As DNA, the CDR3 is TGTGCCACCAGCAGAGATGGGACAGGGGCTAACTATGGCTACACCTTC. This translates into CATSRDGTGANYGYTF.

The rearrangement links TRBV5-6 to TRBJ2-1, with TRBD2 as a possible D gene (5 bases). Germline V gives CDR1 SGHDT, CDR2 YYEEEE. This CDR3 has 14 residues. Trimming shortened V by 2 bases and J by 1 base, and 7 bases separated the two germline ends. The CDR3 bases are TGTGCCAGCAGCTTATGGAGGTCCTACAATGAGCAGTTCTTC. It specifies CASSLWRSYNEQFF.

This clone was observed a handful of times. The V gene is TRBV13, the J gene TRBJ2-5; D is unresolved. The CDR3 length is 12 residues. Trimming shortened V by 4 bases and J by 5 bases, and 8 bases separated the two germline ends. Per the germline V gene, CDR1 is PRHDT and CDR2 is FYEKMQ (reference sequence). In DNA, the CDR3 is TGTGCCAGCAGCTCCTCAGTGGAGACCCAGTACTTC. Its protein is CASSSSVETQYF.

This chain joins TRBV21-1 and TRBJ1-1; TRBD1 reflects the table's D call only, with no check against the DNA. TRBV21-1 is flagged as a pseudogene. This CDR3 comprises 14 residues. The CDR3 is CASRNHNPNTEAFF. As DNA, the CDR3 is TGTGCCAGCAGGAACCACAACCCAAACACTGAAGCTTTCTTT.

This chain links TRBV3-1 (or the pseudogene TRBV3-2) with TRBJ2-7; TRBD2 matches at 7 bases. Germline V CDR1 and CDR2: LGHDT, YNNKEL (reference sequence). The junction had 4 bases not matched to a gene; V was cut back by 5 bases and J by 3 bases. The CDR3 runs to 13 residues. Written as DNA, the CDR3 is TGTGCCAGCAGCGGCTGGACTAGCTACGAGCAGTACTTC. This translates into CASSGWTSYEQYF.

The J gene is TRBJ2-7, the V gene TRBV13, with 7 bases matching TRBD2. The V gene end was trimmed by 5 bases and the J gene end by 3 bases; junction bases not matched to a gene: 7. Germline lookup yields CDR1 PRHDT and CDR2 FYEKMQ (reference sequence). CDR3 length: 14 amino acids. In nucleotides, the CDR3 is TGTGCCAGCAGCGGACTAGTTGGCAACTACGAGCAGTACTTC. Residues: CASSGLVGNYEQYF.

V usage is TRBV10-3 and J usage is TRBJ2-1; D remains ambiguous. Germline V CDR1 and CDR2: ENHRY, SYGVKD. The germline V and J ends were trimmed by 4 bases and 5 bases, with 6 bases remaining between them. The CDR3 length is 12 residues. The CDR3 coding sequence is TGTGCCATCAGTGGGATCGACAATGAGCAGTTCTTC. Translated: CAISGIDNEQFF.

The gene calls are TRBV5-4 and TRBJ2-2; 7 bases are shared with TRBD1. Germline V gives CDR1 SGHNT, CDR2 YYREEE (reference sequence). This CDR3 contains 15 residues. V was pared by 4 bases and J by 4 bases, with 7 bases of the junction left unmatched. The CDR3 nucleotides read TGTGCCAGCAGCGTAGACAGGGTAGGCACCGGGGAGCTGTTTTTT. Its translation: CASSVDRVGTGELFF.

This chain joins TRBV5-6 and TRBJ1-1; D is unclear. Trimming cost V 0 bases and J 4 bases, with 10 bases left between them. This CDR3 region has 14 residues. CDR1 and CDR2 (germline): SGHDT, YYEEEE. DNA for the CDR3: TGTGCCAGCAGCTTGGGAATAAGGGTCACTGAAGCTTTCTTT. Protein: CASSLGIRVTEAFF.

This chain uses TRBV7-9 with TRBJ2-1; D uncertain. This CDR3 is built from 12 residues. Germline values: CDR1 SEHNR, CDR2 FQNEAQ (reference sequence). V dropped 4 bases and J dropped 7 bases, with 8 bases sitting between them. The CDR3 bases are TGTGCCAGCAGCTGGACCGCAAATGAGCAGTTCTTC. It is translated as CASSWTANEQFF.